The 15 T cell receptor beta chains given below trace back to one sample, sequenced in a study of memory CD4+ T cells and cytomegalovirus serostatus. Libraries were prepared by immunoSEQ multiplex PCR; TCRdb keeps only in-frame clonotypes and omits some of them. The data hold around 99,000 clones, with 80% observed a single time. The sort gate was single viable CD3+CD4+CD8-CD45RO+ cells for memory CD4+ T cells. The sequencing sample was made of memory CD4+ T cells from blood. The receptors shown here come from an adult in good health and CMV-seropositive.

CDR3 in DNA: TGTGCCAGCAGGCTGTCTGGAAACACCATATATTTT. Translation gives CASRLSGNTIYF. The chain couples TRBV14 to TRBJ1-3; D remains ambiguous. Germline CDR1 is SGHDN and CDR2 is FVKESK. V lost 6 bases and J 1 base, leaving 4 bases between the germline ends. This CDR3 contains 12 residues. The whole variable domain, filled in from reference TRBV14 and TRBJ1-3, reads EAGVTQFPSHSVIEKGQTVTLRCDPISGHDNLYWYRRVMGKEIKFLLHFVKESKQDESGMPNNRFLAERTGGTYSTLKVQPAELEDSGVYFCASRLSGNTIYFGEGSWLTVV.

The CDR3 spells CASSLAEGNYGYTF. CDR3 bases: TGTGCCAGCTCCCTCGCCGAAGGTAACTATGGCTACACCTTC. V usage is TRBV18 and J usage is TRBJ1-2; D call uncertain. V lost 6 bases and J 1 base, leaving 12 bases between the germline ends. Germline V CDR1 and CDR2: KGHSH, LQKENI. This CDR3 region has 14 residues.

This sequence joins TRBV6-5 and TRBJ1-2; 8 nucleotides agree with TRBD1. Trimming removed 2 bases from V and 8 bases from J; junction bases left unmatched: 7. The CDR3 spans 14 residues. Germline CDR1 reads MNHEY; CDR2 reads SVGAGI. The CDR3, as DNA: TGTGCCAGCAGTTACCCAGGGGGCGCGGCCGGCTACACCTTC. Protein: CASSYPGGAAGYTF.

The chain is built from TRBV7-8 and TRBJ2-7; TRBD2 is a possible D gene (5 bases). The V gene's germline CDR1 is SGHVS and CDR2 FQNEAQ. The CDR3 consists of 15 residues. Trimming left V 1 base short and J 0 bases short, with 10 bases between. The CDR3 DNA reads as TGTGCCAGCAGCTTAGGCCCAGCGGACTCCTACGAGCAGTACTTC. Amino acids: CASSLGPADSYEQYF.

The V call is TRBV28, the J call TRBJ1-1, with TRBD1 identical over 7 bases. Germline lookup yields CDR1 MDHEN and CDR2 SYDVKM. The CDR3 extends over 15 amino acids. The V segment lost 4 bases and the J segment 4 bases; nucleotides outside the gene matches: 9. The CDR3 DNA reads TGTGCCAGCAGTTCATACAGGGGTTTGGGCACTGAAGCTTTCTTT. This codes for CASSSYRGLGTEAFF.

In this sample, this clone turned up many times. CDR3 sequence: CASSPSSTNTEAFF. The CDR3 region has the DNA TGTGCCAGCTCACCCAGCAGCACGAACACTGAAGCTTTCTTT. V gene TRBV18 combines with J gene TRBJ1-1, with D hard to call. Germline V gives CDR1 KGHSH, CDR2 LQKENI. The CDR3 covers 14 residues. The ends were cut back, 3 bases at V and 1 base at J, with 9 bases in the middle.

The rearrangement joins TRBV18 to TRBJ2-5; 8 bases map to TRBD1. TRBJ2-7 matches the DNA end more closely, so the J call is doubtful. The CDR3 has 16 amino acids. In germline, CDR1 is KGHSH, CDR2 LQKENI. DNA of the CDR3: TGTGCCAGCTCACCAGCCGGGACAGGAAGTTTATACGAGCAGTACTTC. Its translation: CASSPAGTGSLYEQYF.

The chain links TRBV5-5 to TRBJ1-2; TRBD1 is a possible D gene (5 bases). The CDR3 runs to 13 residues. Trimming took off 0 bases at V and 6 bases at J, with 9 bases between the two ends. Germline assignment: CDR1 SGHKS and CDR2 YYEKEE (reference sequence). The CDR3 DNA follows: TGTGCCAGCAGCTTGGATTGGGGGGATGGCTACACCTTC. Its translation is CASSLDWGDGYTF. The variable domain in full, completed from reference TRBV5-5 and TRBJ1-2, reads DAGVTQSPTHLIKTRGQQVTLRCSPISGHKSVSWYQQVLGQGPQFIFQYYEKEERGRGNFPDRFSARQFPNYSSELNVNALLLGDSALYLCASSLDWGDGYTFGSGTRLTVV.

The chain uses TRBV4-2 and TRBJ1-4; TRBD1 matches 10 bases. The CDR3 is 19 amino acids. The trim removed 3 bases at V and 9 bases at J, leaving 19 bases unmatched. Germline values: CDR1 LGHNA, CDR2 YNFKEQ. The CDR3 region has the DNA TGTGCCAGCAGCCAGGCCCACTTGGGGACAGGGGCTGAACGTAAAAAACTGTTTTTT. Its protein product is CASSQAHLGTGAERKKLFF.

The chain has TRBV18 and TRBJ2-5, with D hard to call. Germline CDR1 reads KGHSH; CDR2 reads LQKENI. The V end lost 0 bases, the J end lost 7 bases, and 9 bases lay between the germline ends. This CDR3 has 13 residues. The DNA of the CDR3 is TGTGCCAGCTCACCACCGTTGAAGGGGACCCAGTACTTC. Translation: CASSPPLKGTQYF.

The gene calls are TRBV5-1 and TRBJ2-5; no clear D. With 1 base removed from V and 1 base from J, the gap between germline ends came to 8 bases. The length of the CDR3 is 14 residues. Germline V CDR1 and CDR2: SGHRS, YFSETQ. This CDR3 is CASSLRQAQETQYF. CDR3 DNA: TGCGCCAGCAGCTTGAGGCAGGCCCAAGAGACCCAGTACTTC.

The rearrangement uses TRBV6-1 and TRBJ2-7, with a weak D call TRBD1 (6 bases). The CDR3 contains 17 residues. V dropped 3 bases and J dropped 0 bases, with 18 bases sitting between them. Germline loops: CDR1 MNHNS, CDR2 SASEGT. For the CDR3, the DNA is TGTGCCAGCAGTGATGTACAGGGCTCCCACCTCTCCTACGAGCAGTACTTC. Amino acid sequence: CASSDVQGSHLSYEQYF.

The rearrangement uses TRBV7-2 and TRBJ2-1; 11 bases map to TRBD2. J lost 6 bases, V lost 5 bases, and 3 bases had no gene match. This CDR3 contains 14 residues. CDR1 is SGHTA and CDR2 is FQGNSA in the germline V gene. CDR3: CASSIGLAGNEQFF. Here the CDR3 DNA reads TGTGCCAGCAGCATTGGACTAGCGGGCAATGAGCAGTTCTTC.

The V gene is TRBV7-9, the J gene TRBJ1-2; D ambiguous. The V gene's germline CDR1 is SEHNR and CDR2 FQNEAQ (reference sequence). The CDR3 has 12 residues. Trimming shortened V by 3 bases and J by 3 bases, and 5 bases separated the two germline ends. The CDR3: CASSFSDYGYTF. DNA for the CDR3: TGTGCCAGCAGCTTTTCAGACTATGGCTACACCTTC. Filled out from reference TRBV7-9 and TRBJ1-2, the complete variable domain reads DTGVSQNPRHKITKRGQNVTFRCDPISEHNRLYWYRQTLGQGPEFLTYFQNEAQLEKSRLLSDRFSAERPKGSFSTLEIQRTEQGDSAMYLCASSFSDYGYTFGSGTRLTVV.

This CDR3 is CAISETKGHSPLHF. The CDR3 DNA follows: TGTGCCATCAGTGAGACGAAAGGACATTCACCCCTCCACTTT. The chain carries TRBV10-3 and TRBJ1-6; D is ambiguous. The germline gives CDR1 ENHRY, CDR2 SYGVKD. The CDR3 is made up of 14 amino acids. V was trimmed by 2 bases and J by 8 bases, leaving 10 bases between them.